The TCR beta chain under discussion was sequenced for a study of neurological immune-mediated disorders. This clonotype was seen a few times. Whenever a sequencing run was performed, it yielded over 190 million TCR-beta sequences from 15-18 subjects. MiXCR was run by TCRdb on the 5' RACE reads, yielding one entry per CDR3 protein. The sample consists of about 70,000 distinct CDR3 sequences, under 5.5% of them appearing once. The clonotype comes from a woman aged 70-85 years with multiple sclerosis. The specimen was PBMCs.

The CDR3 coding sequence is TGTGCCAGCAGCCAAAGGGTCGGACAGGGATCCGGGGAGCTGTTTTTT. It encodes CASSQRVGQGSGELFF. The chain is built from TRBV7-2 and TRBJ2-2; the match to TRBD1 covers 8 bases. After removal of 5 bases from V and 6 bases from J, the junction contained 11 bases not matched to a gene. Germline-derived CDR1 and CDR2 are SGHTA and FQGNSA. This CDR3 is 16 amino acids long.